The entry below gives a single TCR beta chain sequence along with its context. The source of the sample is a study of blood T cell repertoires in COVID-19. Germline CDR1 is LNHDA and CDR2 is SQIVND (reference sequence). The germline V and J ends were trimmed by 5 bases and 7 bases, with 12 bases remaining between them. The CDR3 is made up of 13 amino acids. Sequencing used immunoSEQ multiplex PCR; TCRdb keeps in-frame clones, though not all of them. The sample has 150,000 or so clones, 80% to 90% seen once. The sample was PBMCs or T cells enriched from blood (not recorded which). The source of this sequence is a woman aged 45-65 years who had recovered from COVID-19. This chain joins TRBV19 and TRBJ2-1; perhaps TRBD2 as D (5 bases). The CDR3 nucleotides are TGTGCCAGTAGTTTATCGAGAGGGAATGAGCAGTTCTTC. It specifies CASSLSRGNEQFF.